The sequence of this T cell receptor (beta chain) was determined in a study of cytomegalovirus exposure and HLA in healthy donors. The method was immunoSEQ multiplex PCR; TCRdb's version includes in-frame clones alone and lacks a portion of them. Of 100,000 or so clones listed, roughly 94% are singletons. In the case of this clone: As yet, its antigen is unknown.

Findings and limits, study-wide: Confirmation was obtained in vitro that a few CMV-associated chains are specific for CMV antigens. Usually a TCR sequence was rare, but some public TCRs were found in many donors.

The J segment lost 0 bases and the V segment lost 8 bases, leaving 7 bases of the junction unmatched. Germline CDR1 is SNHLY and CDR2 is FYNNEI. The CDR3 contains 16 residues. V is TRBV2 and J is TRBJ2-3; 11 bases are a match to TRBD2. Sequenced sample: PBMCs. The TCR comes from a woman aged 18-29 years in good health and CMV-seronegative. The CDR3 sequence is CASRKGLAASTDTQYF. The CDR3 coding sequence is TGTGCCAGCCGAAAGGGACTAGCGGCGAGCACAGATACGCAGTATTTT. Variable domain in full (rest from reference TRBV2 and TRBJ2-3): EPEVTQTPSHQVTQMGQEVILRCVPISNHLYFYWYRQILGQKVEFLVSFYNNEISEKSEIFDDQFSVERPDGSNFTLKIRSTKLEDSAMYFCASRKGLAASTDTQYFGPGTRLTVL.